Following are 22 T cell receptor beta chains from one sample sequenced in a study of T cells in Graves' hyperthyroidism and ophthalmopathy. Authors of the study amplified TCR beta CDR3 regions from RNA transcripts. TCR CDR3 underwent first-round RT-PCR with the HTBI primer set. TCRdb fed the multiplex PCR reads into MiXCR, producing one record per CDR3 protein. The sample lists some 580,000 distinct CDR3 sequences, more than 15% occurring once. Source material: blood. These receptors were collected from a woman between 40 and 50 years old with Graves' ophthalmopathy.

The chain recombines TRBV29-1 with TRBJ2-1, with 11 bases aligning to TRBD2. The junction had 12 bases not matched to a gene; V was cut back by 7 bases and J by 7 bases. This CDR3 is built from 15 residues. The germline V gene has CDR1 SQVTM and CDR2 ANQGSEA. The CDR3 DNA sequence: TGCAGCGCTCTGAGTAGCGGGAGGGCCGGGAATGAGCAGTTCTTC. It encodes CSALSSGRAGNEQFF.

This clonotype was seen at least ten times. V gene TRBV6-1 combines with J gene TRBJ2-7; D not resolved. Germline loops: CDR1 MNHNS, CDR2 SASEGT. Trimming stripped 1 base from V and 2 bases from J, with 15 bases between. CDR3 length equals 16 residues. The CDR3 is CASSEGLGSAAYEQYF. CDR3 nucleotides: TGTGCCAGCAGTGAAGGATTGGGATCCGCGGCCTACGAGCAGTACTTC.

A word on this clonotype: One end of the junction fails to match germline, which may point to a read error. The genes are TRBV10-3 and TRBJ1-5; the match to TRBD1 covers 10 bases. The CDR3 length is 17 residues. Germline values: CDR1 ENHRY, CDR2 SYGVKD. This CDR3 is CAIRELTGGHSNQPQHF. The CDR3 DNA reads as TGTGCCATCAGAGAGTTGACAGGGGGCCATAGCAATCAGCCCCAGCATTTT.

Of note for this clonotype: It may be a read error: a sequence one base away is much more abundant. The chain combines TRBV12-3 or TRBV12-4 with TRBJ2-3; D might be TRBD2 (6 bases). The CDR3 is 16 residues long. The CDR3, as DNA: TGTGCCAGCGGTTTTACCCTCGGGGGAGGCACAGATACGCAGTATTTT. Translated, it gives CASGFTLGGGTDTQYF.

This clonotype was counted at least ten times. CDR3 loop: CASSLAAGGLYEQFF. The CDR3 DNA is TGCGCCAGCAGCTTGGCGGCGGGAGGGCTCTATGAGCAGTTCTTC. The chain carries TRBV5-1 and TRBJ2-1; 9 nucleotides align to TRBD2. CDR1 is SGHRS and CDR2 is YFSETQ in the germline V gene. This CDR3 has 15 amino acids. V gave up 0 bases and J gave up 8 bases; unmatched junction bases: 6.

In this sample, this clonotype turned up many times. The chain is built from TRBV28 and TRBJ2-5; D perhaps matches TRBD2 (6 bases). Trimming shortened V by 10 bases and J by 4 bases, and 16 bases separated the two germline ends. The CDR3 spans 13 residues. Germline lookup yields CDR1 MDHEN and CDR2 SYDVKM. CDR3 residues: CATAGGVGETQYF. CDR3 bases: TGTGCCACCGCCGGCGGGGTGGGAGAGACCCAGTACTTC.

This clonotype was seen a few times. This sequence joins TRBV5-1 and TRBJ2-1; tentative D call: TRBD2 (6 bases). The ends were cut back, 0 bases at V and 2 bases at J, with 12 bases in the middle. Looked up from germline, CDR1 is SGHRS and CDR2 is YFSETQ. CDR3 length equals 16 residues. The CDR3 DNA sequence: TGCGCCAGCAGCTTGGGCACCCCGGGGGCCTACAATGAGCAGTTCTTC. Translated: CASSLGTPGAYNEQFF.

This clonotype has more than one count but fewer than ten. V usage is TRBV7-8 and J usage is TRBJ1-3; possibly TRBD1 for D (5 bases). CDR3 length: 16 amino acids. Germline CDR1 reads SGHVS; CDR2 reads FQNEAQ. The V gene lost 5 bases and the J gene lost 2 bases, with 16 bases spanning the gap. CDR3 sequence: CASSLPDRPTGNTIYF. CDR3 DNA: TGTGCCAGCAGCCTTCCAGACAGACCGACTGGAAACACCATATATTTT.

At least ten counts were recorded for this clonotype. The chain carries TRBV18 and TRBJ1-1; 8 bases map to TRBD1. CDR1 and CDR2 (germline): KGHSH, LQKENI. V lost 1 base to trimming and J lost 1 base; unmatched junction nucleotides: 2. The CDR3 is made up of 15 amino acids. CDR3 sequence: CASSPRTGRNTEAFF. The CDR3 nucleotides are TGTGCCAGCTCACCACGGACAGGGAGGAACACTGAAGCTTTCTTT. Together with reference TRBV18 and TRBJ1-1, the CDR3 gives the full variable domain: NAGVMQNPRHLVRRRGQEARLRCSPMKGHSHVYWYRQLPEEGLKFMVYLQKENIIDESGMPKERFSAEFPKEGPSILRIQQVVRGDSAAYFCASSPRTGRNTEAFFGQGTRLTVV.

The CDR3 DNA reads as TGTGCCAGCAGCTTAGATGGGGACGTAGGGTTCGGAGCCTACGAGCAGTACTTC. Translation: CASSLDGDVGFGAYEQYF. This rearrangement joins TRBV7-8 to TRBJ2-7; D is tentatively TRBD1 or TRBD2 (5 bases each). This CDR3 is built from 18 residues. Germline assignment: CDR1 SGHVS and CDR2 FQNEAQ. V lost 1 base to trimming and J lost 2 bases, with 21 bases between them.

This clonotype was counted a few times. The gene calls are TRBV11-2 and TRBJ2-7, with 8 bases aligning to TRBD1. Germline-derived CDR1 and CDR2 are SGHAT and FQNNGV. V lost 7 bases and J lost 6; bases outside the gene matches: 11. There are 14 residues in the CDR3. CDR3 coding DNA: TGTGCCAGCACCTCGCAGGGGGCTGGCGGCGAGCAGTACTTC. Its translation: CASTSQGAGGEQYF.

The J gene is TRBJ2-7, the V gene TRBV4-1; D may be TRBD2 (7 bases). Germline lookup yields CDR1 MGHRA and CDR2 YSYEKL. The V end lost 1 base, the J end lost 5 bases, and 15 bases lay between the germline ends. There are 15 residues in the CDR3. CDR3 in amino acids: CASSQGGGRSNEQYF. DNA of the CDR3: TGCGCCAGCAGCCAAGGGGGGGGCCGGAGCAACGAGCAGTACTTC.

The chain links TRBV4-1 to TRBJ2-6; the match to TRBD2 covers 7 bases. The CDR3 length is 17 residues. The trim removed 1 base at V and 0 bases at J, leaving 3 bases unmatched. Germline CDR1 and CDR2: MGHRA and YSYEKL. CDR3 nucleotides: TGCGCCAGCAGCCAAGGTAGCGGGCACTCTGGGGCCAACGTCCTGACTTTC. This gives the protein CASSQGSGHSGANVLTF.

This clonotype was seen only a few times. V gene TRBV6-1 combines with J gene TRBJ1-1; TRBD1 is a possible D gene (5 bases). Germline loops: CDR1 MNHNS, CDR2 SASEGT. This CDR3 is 13 amino acids long. The V gene lost 10 bases and the J gene lost 4 bases, with 16 bases spanning the gap. Written as DNA, the CDR3 is TGTGCCAACGGGCCTGGCGGGGGCACTGAAGCTTTCTTT. Residues: CANGPGGGTEAFF.

This clonotype was counted at least ten times. The chain employs TRBV28 and TRBJ1-2, with 8 bases lining up with TRBD1. The CDR3 is 15 amino acids. CDR1 is MDHEN and CDR2 is SYDVKM in the germline V gene. Losses at the gene ends were 3 bases for V and 4 bases for J; bases not matched to a gene: 7. Here the CDR3 DNA reads TGTGCCAGCAGTTTGCAGGGGGCGAGGGGCTATGGCTACACCTTC. Amino acid sequence: CASSLQGARGYGYTF.

In the case of this clonotype: An end of the junction does not agree with germline; a read error may underlie this. The CDR3 sequence is CATSDPGPRTEELFF. The DNA for the CDR3 is TGTGCCACCAGTGACCCGGGACCGCGGACCGAGGAGCTGTTTTTT. The rearrangement uses TRBV24-1 and TRBJ2-2, with D perhaps TRBD1 or TRBD2 (5 bases each). CDR1 is KGHDR, CDR2 SFDVKD, per germline. The CDR3 is 15 residues long.

Comments on this clonotype: Given a much more abundant clone one base away, this may be a read error. This rearrangement joins TRBV29-1 to TRBJ2-7; no firm D call. Trimming took 1 base from V and 7 from J, leaving 14 bases between them. CDR3 length equals 13 residues. Germline lookup yields CDR1 SQVTM and CDR2 ANQGSEA. CDR3 protein: CSVEVFRENEQYF. DNA for the CDR3: TGCAGCGTTGAAGTGTTCAGAGAGAATGAGCAGTACTTC.

This clonotype was seen only a few times. The chain is built from TRBV6-1 and TRBJ2-1; 12 positions agree with TRBD2. V dropped 6 bases and J dropped 9; count of bases not matched to a gene: 12. Looked up from germline, CDR1 is MNHNS and CDR2 is SASEGT. The CDR3 is 16 residues long. The CDR3 DNA follows: TGTGCCAGCAGCAACCGACTAGCGGGGGCAGGGGGTGAGCAGTTCTTC. Its translation is CASSNRLAGAGGEQFF.

Ten or more counts support this clonotype. The chain employs TRBV5-1 and TRBJ2-7; perhaps TRBD2 as D (6 bases). This CDR3 comprises 16 residues. The germline V and J ends were trimmed by 4 bases and 4 bases, with 21 bases remaining between them. The germline V gene encodes CDR1 SGHRS and CDR2 YFSETQ. The CDR3, as DNA: TGCGCCAGCAGCCTAACCTCGACAGCGGAGGGGTACGAGCAGTACTTC. It yields the protein CASSLTSTAEGYEQYF.

This clonotype has just a few counts. The junction does not match germline at one end; this may be a read error. The chain combines TRBV11-2 with TRBJ2-5; 7 bases map to TRBD1. Germline-derived CDR1 and CDR2 are SGHAT and FQNNGV. The CDR3 covers 14 residues. DNA for the CDR3: TGTGCCGGCAGCACCGGGACAGTGCAAGAGACCCAGTACTTC. Protein sequence: CAGSTGTVQETQYF.

To note about this clonotype: This clone may be a read error of a much larger clone one base away. The V gene is TRBV3-1, the J gene TRBJ1-1; no clear D gene. This CDR3 contains 14 residues. V lost 7 bases and J lost 4, with 16 bases in between. Germline loops: CDR1 LGHDT, CDR2 YNNKEL (reference sequence). In nucleotides, the CDR3 is TGTGCCAGCAACCTACGGGGAGGTAGCACTGAAGCTTTCTTT. It codes for CASNLRGGSTEAFF.

This clonotype was detected many times. The rearrangement links TRBV18 to TRBJ2-5, with 9 nucleotides matching TRBD1. This CDR3 is built from 14 residues. CDR1 and CDR2 (germline): KGHSH, LQKENI. After removal of 4 bases from V and 2 bases from J, the junction contained 2 bases not matched to a gene. The CDR3 bases are TGTGCCAGCTCACGGGACAGGGCACAAGAGACCCAGTACTTC. Translation: CASSRDRAQETQYF.